This T cell receptor beta chain was observed in a study of OX40 agonist ivuxolimab in advanced cancers. Looking at the study overall: Ivuxolimab is an agonistic anti-OX40 (CD134) antibody, and patients were treated with it. Findings and limits, study-wide: The study found that CD8+ T cells averaged more expanded clones than CD4+. Clonal expansion was seen in CD4+ and CD8+ blood T cells by week 6 at 0.1 to 3.0 mg/kg. Partial responders at 0.1-3.0 mg/kg had among the lowest clonal expansion.

Measured with immunoSEQ multiplex PCR; TCRdb has only the in-frame clones, and not every one. In the table there are tens of thousands of clones, around four fifths of which are singletons. A remark on this clone: Its specificity is unknown.

The TCR originated in an adult with an advanced solid tumor such as melanoma, head and neck, liver or kidney cancer. Specimen: CD4+ or CD8+ T cells sorted from blood, collected in a trial of the OX40 agonist ivuxolimab.

The CDR3 DNA is TGTGCCAGCAGCTTAAATCCCGGGGGGGCCACCGGGGAGCTGTTTTTT. Residues: CASSLNPGGATGELFF. The J gene is TRBJ2-2, the V gene TRBV7-2; 8 nucleotides line up with TRBD2. The length of the CDR3 is 16 residues. Trimming removed 2 bases from V and 4 bases from J; junction bases left unmatched: 6. Germline loops: CDR1 SGHTA, CDR2 FQGNSA.